This record concerns one T cell receptor beta chain sequence. Its specificity is not known. These data belong to a study of shared clonotypes between healthy human individuals. Points from the study as a whole: Sequencing depth was a factor that was expected to affect clonotype sharing among donors.

Data came from immunoSEQ multiplex PCR; TCRdb stores just in-frame clones and leaves some out. The table records some 2,100,000 clones, around 95% of them present only once. The CDR3 covers 13 residues. The V gene lost 7 bases and the J gene lost 3 bases, with 14 bases spanning the gap. Germline lookup yields CDR1 SQVTM and CDR2 ANQGSEA. This receptor was obtained from a man younger than 30 in good health. Sequencing used naive CD4+ T cells sorted from blood. Subset described: CD45RA+ positively selected. This chain joins TRBV29-1 and TRBJ2-3; D is tentatively TRBD1 or TRBD2 (6 bases each). CDR3 loop: CSAGKGGTDTQYF. The CDR3 coding sequence is TGCAGCGCTGGTAAAGGGGGGACAGATACGCAGTATTTT.